One and the same sample provided the 8 T cell receptor beta chains below, sequenced in a study of HIV-infected patients and healthy controls. Whole blood was used without fractionation, so all unsorted peripheral T cells were included. cDNA was made from about 500 ng RNA using alpha and beta constant primers. Using multiplexing indices, alpha and beta chain libraries were generated apart by chain-specific third strand synthesis. One entry per CDR3 protein, called by TCRdb with MiXCR from the 5' RACE reads. The sample lists under 25,000 distinct CDR3 sequences, about 8.3% occurring once. Sequenced: blood. These receptors all stem from an adult in good health.

This clonotype showed up many times. The chain is built from TRBV7-6 and TRBJ2-5; maybe TRBD2 (6 bases). The CDR3 is made up of 16 amino acids. Germline values: CDR1 SGHVS, CDR2 FNYEAQ. V was shortened by 4 bases and J by 2 bases, with 17 bases between the two germline ends. This chain's CDR3 is CASSYPSVAGQETQYF. The CDR3 DNA reads as TGTGCCAGCAGCTATCCTTCGGTCGCGGGGCAAGAGACCCAGTACTTC.

This clonotype was detected many times. The rearrangement links TRBV11-2 to TRBJ2-3; 7 nucleotides match TRBD2. Germline assignment: CDR1 SGHAT and CDR2 FQNNGV. V gave up 4 bases and J gave up 2 bases; unmatched junction bases: 6. This CDR3 contains 15 residues. CDR3 loop: CASSSSGTYTDTQYF. The CDR3 DNA is TGTGCCAGCAGCTCAAGCGGGACGTACACAGATACGCAGTATTTT.

This clonotype was recorded at least ten times. The chain combines TRBV6-5 with TRBJ2-5; 7 bases line up with TRBD1. The CDR3 spans 16 residues. J was trimmed by 0 bases and V by 2 bases; bases with no gene match: 6. Looked up from germline, CDR1 is MNHEY and CDR2 is SVGAGI. The CDR3 nucleotides read TGTGCCAGCAGTTACACTTACGGGACAGACCAAGAGACCCAGTACTTC. It specifies CASSYTYGTDQETQYF.

This clonotype was detected ten times or more. CDR3 amino acids: CASSSPRQGADTQYF. CDR3 nucleotide sequence: TGTGCCAGCAGTTCCCCCCGACAGGGGGCTGATACGCAGTATTTT. The chain has TRBV6-5 and TRBJ2-3; 10 bases agree with TRBD1. Germline V CDR1 and CDR2: MNHEY, SVGAGI. V shed 4 bases and J 6 bases; nucleotides not matched to a gene: 7. This CDR3 region has 15 residues.

There are a few counts of this clonotype. The rearrangement joins TRBV19 to TRBJ1-5; D gene uncertain. This CDR3 spans 18 amino acids. V lost 5 bases, J lost 2 bases, and 22 bases lay in between. Germline CDR1 reads LNHDA; CDR2 reads SQIVND (reference sequence). CDR3 DNA: TGTGCCAGTAGTTATAGCCTCCCCCAAGAAGGTGGCAATCAGCCCCAGCATTTT. Amino acids: CASSYSLPQEGGNQPQHF.

This clonotype was observed at least ten times. The chain is built from TRBV15 and TRBJ1-4; D remains ambiguous. Trimming took off 2 bases at V and 5 bases at J, with 9 bases between the two ends. Germline CDR1 LNHNV, CDR2 YYDKDF (reference sequence). The CDR3 length is 14 residues. CDR3 amino acids: CATSRPGQNEKLFF. The CDR3 nucleotides are TGTGCCACCAGCAGACCCGGTCAGAATGAAAAACTGTTTTTT.

A few counts support this clonotype. This chain links TRBV7-9 with TRBJ2-5; the D gene is possibly TRBD1 (5 bases). Germline CDR1 and CDR2: SEHNR and FQNEAQ (reference sequence). This CDR3 contains 17 residues. V lost 5 bases to trimming and J lost 4 bases, with 23 bases between them. The CDR3 reads CASSTSSFQGSGETQYF. CDR3 bases: TGTGCCAGCAGCACCTCTAGTTTTCAGGGTTCGGGAGAGACCCAGTACTTC.

This rearrangement joins TRBV4-2 to TRBJ2-3, with D possibly matching TRBD1 (5 bases). Trimming removed 3 bases from V and 3 bases from J, with 13 bases in between. The germline V gene encodes CDR1 LGHNA and CDR2 YNFKEQ. The CDR3 covers 15 residues. CDR3 DNA: TGTGCCAGCAGCCACGCCCGGACATCTACAGATACGCAGTATTTT. Encoded protein: CASSHARTSTDTQYF.